A selection of T cell receptor beta chains follows, all from one sample in a study of cytomegalovirus exposure and HLA in healthy donors. The assay was immunoSEQ multiplex PCR, and TCRdb's table has in-frame clones only and misses some. Among under 150,000 clones listed, around nine tenths were seen once. Sequences were obtained from PBMCs. The source of these receptors is a woman aged 25 to 39 in good health and CMV-seronegative. Both conserved end residues are part of each CDR3. A D gene is named only where the DNA matches it firmly. Rows give clone size only sometimes, using once, few, many, or a class for an expanded clone.

TRBJ1-4 15 NA NA TRBV28 TGTGCCAGCAGTACACAGGGTACAACTAATGAAAAACTGTTTTTT CASSTQGTTNEKLFF
TRBJ2-3 15 TRBD1 once TRBV6-5 TGTGCCAGCAGTTCAGGGGGCTTTGGGACAGATACGCAGTATTTT CASSSGGFGTDTQYF
TRBJ1-5 16 NA NA TRBV6-4 TGTGCCAGCAGTGAAGATCGAGAGATTAGCAATCAGCCCCAGCATTTT CASSEDREISNQPQHF
TRBJ2-5 11 NA NA TRBV20-1 TGCAGTGCTAGACTTCAAGAGACCCAGTACTTC CSARLQETQYF
TRBJ2-1 16 NA NA TRBV7-2 TGTGCCAGCAGCTTAAGTGCGGGGCCGACCTACAATGAGCAGTTCTTC CASSLSAGPTYNEQFF
TRBJ2-1 13 NA NA TRBV7-9 TGTGCCAGCAGCGCCCGGGACAACAATGAGCAGTTCTTC CASSARDNNEQFF
TRBJ2-1 16 NA NA TRBV19 TGTGCCAGTAGTATAGACAGGGCGGTCTACTACAATGAGCAGTTCTTC CASSIDRAVYYNEQFF
TRBJ2-1 13 NA NA TRBV30 TGTGCCTGGGGCCACGGAGGGAGCAGTGAGCAGTTCTTC CAWGHGGSSEQFF
TRBJ2-7 13 NA NA TRBV11-2 TGTGCCAGCAGCTCCTGGACAGCCTACGAGCAGTACTTC CASSSWTAYEQYF
TRBJ2-7 13 NA NA TRBV5-6 TGTGCCAGCAGCTTGACTATCTCCTACGAGCAGTACTTC CASSLTISYEQYF
TRBJ2-7 13 TRBD2 NA TRBV11-2 TGTGCCAGCAGACTGACTAGCCCCTACGAGCAGTACTTC CASRLTSPYEQYF
TRBJ1-5 13 NA NA TRBV30 TGTGCCTGGAGTACAGGGATACGGCAGCCCCAGCATTTT CAWSTGIRQPQHF
TRBJ1-1 13 NA NA TRBV7-2 TGTGCCAGCAGCTTAGGAGAGGGCACTGAAGCTTTCTTT CASSLGEGTEAFF
TRBJ1-1 11 NA few TRBV5-6 TGTGCCAGCAGCCAGGGGACTGAAGCTTTCTTT CASSQGTEAFF
TRBJ1-1 17 NA once TRBV19 TGTGCCAGTCCAAAGATAAAACCGGGACACGCGAACACTGAAGCTTTCTTT CASPKIKPGHANTEAFF
TRBJ2-5 16 TRBD2 NA TRBV7-2 TGTGCCAGCAGCTTAGCCCGGGAAGGACTTAGCGGGGGGCAGTACTTC CASSLAREGLSGGQYF